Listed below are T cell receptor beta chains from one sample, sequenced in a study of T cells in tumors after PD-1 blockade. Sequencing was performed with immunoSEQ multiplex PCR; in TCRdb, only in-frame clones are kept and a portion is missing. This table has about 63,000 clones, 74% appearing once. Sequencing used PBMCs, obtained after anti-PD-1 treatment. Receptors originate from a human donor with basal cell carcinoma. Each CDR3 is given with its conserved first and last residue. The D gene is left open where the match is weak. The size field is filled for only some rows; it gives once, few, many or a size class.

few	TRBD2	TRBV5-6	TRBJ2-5	CASSLAEPTGGRRETQYF	TGTGCCAGCAGCTTGGCCGAGCCAACGGGGGGTAGGAGAGAGACCCAGTACTTC
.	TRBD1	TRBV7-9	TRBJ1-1	CASSTRTGTEAFF	TGTGCCAGCAGCACCAGGACAGGGACAGAAGCTTTCTTT
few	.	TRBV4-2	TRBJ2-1	CASSGTVYNEQFF	TGTGCCAGCAGTGGAACAGTTTACAATGAGCAGTTCTTC
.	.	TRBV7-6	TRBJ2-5	CASVAGAFKETQYF	TGTGCCAGCGTGGCGGGGGCCTTCAAAGAGACCCAGTACTTC
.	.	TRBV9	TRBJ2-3	CASNGAGTDTQYF	TGTGCCAGCAATGGGGCGGGCACAGATACGCAGTATTTT
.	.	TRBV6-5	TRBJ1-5	CASSPYSNQPQHF	TGTGCCAGCAGCCCCTATAGCAATCAGCCCCAGCATTTT
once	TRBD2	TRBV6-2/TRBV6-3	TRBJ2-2	CARSSSTRGGGSDTGELFF	TGCGCCCGCAGTTCCTCGACTCGCGGGGGGGGGTCGGACACCGGGGAGCTGTTTTTT
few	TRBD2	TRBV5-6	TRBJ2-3	CASSLSGGIPISTDTQYF	TGTGCCAGCAGCTTGAGCGGGGGGATCCCGATTAGCACAGATACGCAGTATTTT
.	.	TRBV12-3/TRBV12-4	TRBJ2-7	CASTPGGGEQYF	TGTGCCAGCACTCCAGGGGGGGGCGAGCAGTACTTC
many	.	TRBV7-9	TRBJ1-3	CASGSIEAGNTIYF	TGTGCCAGCGGTAGTATAGAGGCTGGAAACACCATATATTTT
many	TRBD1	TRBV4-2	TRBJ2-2	CASSSTGNTGELFF	TGTGCCAGCAGTTCGACAGGGAATACCGGGGAGCTGTTTTTT
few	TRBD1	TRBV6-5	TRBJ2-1	CASSLRDRGENEQFF	TGTGCCAGCAGCCTACGGGACAGGGGGGAGAATGAGCAGTTCTTC
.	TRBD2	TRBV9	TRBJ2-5	CASSVSGASQETQYF	TGTGCCAGCAGCGTCAGCGGGGCGTCCCAAGAGACCCAGTACTTC
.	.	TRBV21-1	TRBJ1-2	CASRPDSNYGYTF	TGTGCCAGCAGACCGGACAGCAACTATGGCTACACCTTC
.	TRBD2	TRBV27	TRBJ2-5	CASSLGGGGQETQYF	TGTGCCAGCAGTTTAGGTGGGGGGGGCCAAGAGACCCAGTACTTC
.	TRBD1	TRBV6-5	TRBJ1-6	CASSRDRGFSPLHF	TGTGCCAGCAGTCGGGACAGGGGTTTCTCACCCCTCCACTTT
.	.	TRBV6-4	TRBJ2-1	CASKVEGGLGEQFF	TGTGCCAGCAAGGTGGAAGGCGGGCTCGGTGAGCAGTTCTTC
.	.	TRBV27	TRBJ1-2	CASRDEGNYGYTF	TGTGCCAGCAGAGACGAGGGGAACTATGGCTACACCTTC
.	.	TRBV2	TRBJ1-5	CASQSGTGNQPQHF	TGTGCCAGCCAGTCCGGGACTGGGAATCAGCCCCAGCATTTT
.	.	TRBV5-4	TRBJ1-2	CASSLADTPYGYTF	TGTGCCAGCAGCTTGGCAGACACACCGTATGGCTACACCTTC
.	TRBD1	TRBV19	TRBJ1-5	CASSIATGKLGNQPQHF	TGTGCCAGTAGTATAGCGACAGGGAAGTTAGGCAATCAGCCCCAGCATTTT
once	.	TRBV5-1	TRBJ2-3	CASSALDTQYF	TGCGCCAGCAGCGCCCTTGATACGCAGTATTTT
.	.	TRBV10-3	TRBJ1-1	CASTREVNTEAFF	TGTGCCAGCACCAGGGAGGTAAACACTGAAGCTTTCTTT
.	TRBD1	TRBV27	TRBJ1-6	CASTISQTGERNSPLHF	TGTGCCAGCACTATATCCCAGACAGGGGAACGTAATTCACCCCTCCACTTT
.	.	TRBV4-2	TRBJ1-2	CASSQDRGKYGYTF	TGTGCCAGCAGCCAAGATCGGGGGAAGTATGGCTACACCTTC
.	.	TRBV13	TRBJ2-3	CASSPRGTDTQYF	TGTGCCAGCAGCCCTAGGGGGACAGATACGCAGTATTTT
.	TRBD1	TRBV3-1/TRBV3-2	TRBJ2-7	CASSHLDRGREQYF	TGTGCCAGCAGCCATTTGGACAGGGGACGCGAGCAGTACTTC